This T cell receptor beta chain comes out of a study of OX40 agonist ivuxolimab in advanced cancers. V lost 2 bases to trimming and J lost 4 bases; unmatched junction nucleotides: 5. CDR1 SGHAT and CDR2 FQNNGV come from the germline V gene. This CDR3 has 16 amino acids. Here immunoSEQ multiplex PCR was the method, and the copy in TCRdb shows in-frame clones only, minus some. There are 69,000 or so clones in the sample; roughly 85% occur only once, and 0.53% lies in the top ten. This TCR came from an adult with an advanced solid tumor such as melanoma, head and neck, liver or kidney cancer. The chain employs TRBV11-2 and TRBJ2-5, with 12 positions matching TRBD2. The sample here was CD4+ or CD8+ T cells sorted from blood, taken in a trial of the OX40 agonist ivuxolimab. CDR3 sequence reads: CASSLSLAGGSETQYF. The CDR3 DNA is TGTGCCAGCAGCTTATCTCTAGCGGGGGGGTCAGAGACCCAGTACTTC.